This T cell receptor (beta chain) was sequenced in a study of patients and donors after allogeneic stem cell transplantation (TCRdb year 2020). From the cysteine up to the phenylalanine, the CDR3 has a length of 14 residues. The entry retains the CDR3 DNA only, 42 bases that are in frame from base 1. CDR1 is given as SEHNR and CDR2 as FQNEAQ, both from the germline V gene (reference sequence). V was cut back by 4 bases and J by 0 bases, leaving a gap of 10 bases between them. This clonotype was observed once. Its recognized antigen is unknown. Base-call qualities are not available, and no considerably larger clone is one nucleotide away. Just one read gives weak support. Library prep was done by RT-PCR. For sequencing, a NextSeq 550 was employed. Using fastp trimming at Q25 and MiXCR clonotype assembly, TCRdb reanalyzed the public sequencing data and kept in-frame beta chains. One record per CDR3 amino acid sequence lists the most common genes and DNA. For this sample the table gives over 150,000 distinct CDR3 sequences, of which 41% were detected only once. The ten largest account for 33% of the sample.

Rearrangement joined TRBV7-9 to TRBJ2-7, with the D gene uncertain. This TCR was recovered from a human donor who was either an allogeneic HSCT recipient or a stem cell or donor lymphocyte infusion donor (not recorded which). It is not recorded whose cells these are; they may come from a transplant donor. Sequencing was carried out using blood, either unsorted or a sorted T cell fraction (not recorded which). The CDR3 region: CASSSRAYSYEQYF. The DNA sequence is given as TGTGCCAGCAGCTCACGGGCCTACTCCTACGAGCAGTACTTC.